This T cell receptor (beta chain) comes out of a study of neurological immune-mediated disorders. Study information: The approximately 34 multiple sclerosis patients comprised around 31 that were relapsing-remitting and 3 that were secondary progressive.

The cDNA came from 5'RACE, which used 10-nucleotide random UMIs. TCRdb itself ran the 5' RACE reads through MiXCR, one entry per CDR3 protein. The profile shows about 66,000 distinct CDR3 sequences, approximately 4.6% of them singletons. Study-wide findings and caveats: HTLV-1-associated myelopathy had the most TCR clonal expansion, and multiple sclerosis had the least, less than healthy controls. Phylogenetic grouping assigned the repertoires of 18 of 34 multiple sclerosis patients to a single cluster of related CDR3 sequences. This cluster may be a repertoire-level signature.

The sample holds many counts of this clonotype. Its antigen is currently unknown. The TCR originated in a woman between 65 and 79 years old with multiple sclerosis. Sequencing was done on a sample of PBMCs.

CDR3 in amino acids: CASSLIGQPTEAFF. In nucleotides, the CDR3 is TGTGCCAGCAGCTTAATCGGACAGCCCACTGAAGCTTTCTTT. This sequence joins TRBV7-2 and TRBJ1-1; TRBD1 is a possible D gene (6 bases). The CDR3 length is 14 residues. V was shortened by 2 bases and J by 4 bases, with 11 bases between the two germline ends. CDR1 and CDR2 from the germline V gene are SGHTA and FQGNSA.